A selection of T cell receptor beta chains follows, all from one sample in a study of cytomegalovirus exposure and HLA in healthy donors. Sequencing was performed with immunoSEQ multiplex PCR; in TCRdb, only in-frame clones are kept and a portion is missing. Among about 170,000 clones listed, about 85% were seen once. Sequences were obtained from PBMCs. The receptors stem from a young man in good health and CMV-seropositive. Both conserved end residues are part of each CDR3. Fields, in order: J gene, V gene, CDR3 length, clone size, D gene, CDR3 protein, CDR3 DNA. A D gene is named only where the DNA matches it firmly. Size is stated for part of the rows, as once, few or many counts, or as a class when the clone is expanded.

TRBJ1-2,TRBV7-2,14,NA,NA,CASSFRTLNYGYTF,TGTGCCAGCAGCTTTAGGACATTGAACTATGGCTACACCTTC
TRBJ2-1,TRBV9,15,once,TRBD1,CASSVDTGGFNEQFF,TGTGCCAGCAGCGTAGATACAGGGGGCTTCAATGAGCAGTTCTTC
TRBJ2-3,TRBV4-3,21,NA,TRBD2,CASSQAEKRTSGGDCTDTQYF,TGCGCCAGCAGCCAAGCCGAAAAAAGGACTAGCGGGGGGGACTGCACAGATACGCAGTATTTT
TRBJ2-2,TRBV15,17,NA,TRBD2,CATSRVFSGGRTGELFF,TGTGCCACCAGCAGAGTTTTTAGCGGGGGGAGGACCGGGGAGCTGTTTTTT
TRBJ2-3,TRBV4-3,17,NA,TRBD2,CASSQDRRGGITDTQYF,TGCGCCAGCAGCCAAGATCGGCGGGGGGGCATCACAGATACGCAGTATTTT
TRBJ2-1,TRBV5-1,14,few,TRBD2,CASSSQTSGNEQFF,TGCGCCAGCAGCTCCCAGACTAGCGGAAATGAGCAGTTCTTC
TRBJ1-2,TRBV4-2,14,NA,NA,CASSRTPGLHGYTF,TGTGCCAGCAGCCGTACCCCAGGGCTCCACGGCTACACCTTC
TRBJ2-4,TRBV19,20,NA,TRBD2,CASSMGPGTSVILAKNIQYF,TGTGCCAGTAGCATGGGGCCCGGGACTAGCGTTATACTAGCCAAAAACATTCAGTACTTC
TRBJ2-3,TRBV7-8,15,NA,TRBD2,CASSLSGDRTDTQYF,TGTGCCAGCAGCCTCAGCGGGGATCGCACAGATACGCAGTATTTT
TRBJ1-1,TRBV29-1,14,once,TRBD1,CSGSGTGGNTEAFF,TGCAGCGGGAGCGGGACAGGGGGAAACACTGAAGCTTTCTTT
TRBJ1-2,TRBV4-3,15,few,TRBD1,CASSQDTGTGWGYTF,TGCGCCAGCAGCCAAGATACTGGGACAGGGTGGGGCTACACCTTC
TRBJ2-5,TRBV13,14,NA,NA,CASSLELRKETQYF,TGTGCCAGCAGCTTAGAACTCCGAAAAGAGACCCAGTACTTC
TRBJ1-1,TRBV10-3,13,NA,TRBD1,CAISESTGNEAFF,TGTGCCATCAGTGAGTCGACAGGGAACGAAGCTTTCTTT
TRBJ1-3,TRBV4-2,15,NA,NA,CASSQEAQGRNTIYF,TGTGCCAGCAGCCAAGAAGCACAGGGAAGAAACACCATATATTTT
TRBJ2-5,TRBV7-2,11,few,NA,CASSSKETQYF,TGTGCCAGCAGCTCTAAAGAGACCCAGTACTTC
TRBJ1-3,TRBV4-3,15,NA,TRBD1,CASSPGQGDGNTIYF,TGCGCCAGCAGCCCGGGACAGGGGGACGGAAACACCATATATTTT
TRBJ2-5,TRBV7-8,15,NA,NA,CASSLAGLSGGEQYF,TGTGCCAGCAGCTTAGCCGGTTTGTCAGGAGGGGAGCAGTACTTC
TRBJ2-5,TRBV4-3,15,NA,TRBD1,CASSRDTGARETQYF,TGCGCCAGCAGCCGAGATACAGGGGCGCGGGAGACCCAGTACTTC
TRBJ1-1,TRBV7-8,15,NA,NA,CASSFTGGLNTEAFF,TGTGCCAGCAGCTTTACCGGGGGACTGAACACTGAAGCTTTCTTT
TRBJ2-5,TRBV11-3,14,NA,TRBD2,CASSLGLAEETQYF,TGTGCCAGCAGCTTGGGACTAGCGGAAGAGACCCAGTACTTC
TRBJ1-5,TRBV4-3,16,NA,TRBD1,CASSQPGQGPNQPQHF,TGCGCCAGCAGCCAACCCGGACAGGGTCCCAATCAGCCCCAGCATTTT
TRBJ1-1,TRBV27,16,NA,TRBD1,CASSLYPTGGNTEAFF,TGTGCCAGCAGTTTATACCCGACAGGGGGGAACACTGAAGCTTTCTTT
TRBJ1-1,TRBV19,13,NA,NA,CASSLQSNTEAFF,TGTGCCAGTAGCTTGCAGTCGAACACTGAAGCTTTCTTT
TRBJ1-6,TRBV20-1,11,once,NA,CSARDQFALHF,TGCAGTGCTAGAGATCAGTTTGCCCTCCACTTT
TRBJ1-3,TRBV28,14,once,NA,CASSFAGDGNTIYF,TGTGCCAGCAGTTTCGCAGGGGACGGAAACACCATATATTTT
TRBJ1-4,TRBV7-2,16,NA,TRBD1,CASSLNVGQGAGKLFF,TGTGCCAGCAGCTTAAACGTCGGACAGGGGGCAGGAAAACTGTTTTTT
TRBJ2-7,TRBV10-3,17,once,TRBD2,CAIAMSGGAAPSYEQYF,TGTGCCATCGCGATGTCGGGAGGAGCGGCGCCCTCCTACGAGCAGTACTTC
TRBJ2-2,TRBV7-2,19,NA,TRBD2,CASSLQPGTSGGASGELFF,TGTGCCAGCAGCCTCCAACCCGGGACTAGCGGGGGGGCATCCGGGGAGCTGTTTTTT
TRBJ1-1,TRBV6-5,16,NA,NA,CASSYAKATSNTEAFF,TGTGCCAGCAGTTACGCTAAGGCGACAAGTAACACTGAAGCTTTCTTT
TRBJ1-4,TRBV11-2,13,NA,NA,CASSLVQYEKLFF,TGTGCCAGCAGCTTAGTCCAATATGAAAAACTGTTTTTT
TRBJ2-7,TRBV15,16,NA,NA,CATSRDRQGSSYEQYF,TGTGCCACCAGCAGAGATAGGCAGGGGTCCTCCTACGAGCAGTACTTC
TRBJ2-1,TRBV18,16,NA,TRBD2,CASSPVRASGGNEQFF,TGTGCCAGCTCACCGGTCCGGGCTAGCGGGGGCAATGAGCAGTTCTTC
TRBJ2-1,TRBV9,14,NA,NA,CASSVGTYRDEQFF,TGTGCCAGCAGCGTAGGGACTTATCGGGATGAGCAGTTCTTC
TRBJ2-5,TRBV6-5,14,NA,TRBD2,CASSTSGGRETQYF,TGTGCCAGCAGTACTAGCGGGGGAAGGGAGACCCAGTACTTC
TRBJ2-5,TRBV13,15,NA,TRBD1,CASSSRDRAQETQYF,TGTGCCAGCAGCTCGCGGGACAGGGCCCAAGAGACCCAGTACTTC
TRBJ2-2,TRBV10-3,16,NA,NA,CAISEQGTYNSGELFF,TGTGCCATCAGTGAGCAGGGGACATACAATTCCGGGGAGCTGTTTTTT
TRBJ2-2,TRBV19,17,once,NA,CASSISPGGLNPGELFF,TGTGCCAGTAGTATCTCCCCCGGGGGGCTTAACCCCGGGGAGCTGTTTTTT
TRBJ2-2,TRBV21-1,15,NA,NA,CASSNCRDLAGELFF,TGTGCCAGCAGCAACTGTCGGGATCTCGCCGGGGAGCTGTTTTTT
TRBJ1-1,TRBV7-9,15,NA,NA,CASSLNGGGNTEAFF,TGTGCCAGCAGCTTAAATGGGGGAGGAAACACTGAAGCTTTCTTT
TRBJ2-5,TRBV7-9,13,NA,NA,CASSLYSQETQYF,TGTGCCAGCAGCTTATACAGCCAAGAGACCCAGTACTTC
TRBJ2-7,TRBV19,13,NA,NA,CASSKGEQGEQYF,TGTGCCAGTAGTAAGGGGGAGCAGGGTGAACAGTACTTC
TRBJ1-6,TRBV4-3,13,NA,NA,CASSQDENSPLHF,TGCGCCAGCAGCCAAGATGAGAATTCACCCCTCCACTTT
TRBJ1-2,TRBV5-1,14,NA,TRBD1,CASSLTGTDYGYTF,TGCGCCAGCAGCTTGACCGGGACAGACTATGGCTACACCTTC
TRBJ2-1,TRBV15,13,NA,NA,CATSRGQDNEQFF,TGTGCCACCAGCAGGGGGCAGGACAATGAGCAGTTCTTC
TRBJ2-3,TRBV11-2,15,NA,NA,CASSLVGRSTDTQYF,TGTGCCAGCAGCTTAGTAGGGAGGAGCACAGATACGCAGTATTTT
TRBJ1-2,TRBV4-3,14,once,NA,CASSQDGQSYGYTF,TGCGCCAGCAGCCAAGATGGACAGTCCTATGGCTACACCTTC
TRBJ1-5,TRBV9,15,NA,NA,CASSVGPGGNQPQHF,TGTGCCAGCAGCGTAGGTCCAGGGGGCAATCAGCCCCAGCATTTT
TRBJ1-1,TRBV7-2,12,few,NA,CASSSPLTEAFF,TGTGCCAGCAGCTCACCACTGACTGAAGCTTTCTTT
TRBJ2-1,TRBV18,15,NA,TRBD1,CASSQGQGPYNEQFF,TGTGCCAGCTCACAGGGACAGGGTCCCTACAATGAGCAGTTCTTC
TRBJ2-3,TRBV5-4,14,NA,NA,CATSGYGALDTQYF,TGTGCTACCTCAGGGTATGGTGCCCTCGATACGCAGTATTTT
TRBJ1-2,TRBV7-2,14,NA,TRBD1,CASSLETGAYGYTF,TGTGCCAGCAGCTTAGAGACAGGGGCCTATGGCTACACCTTC
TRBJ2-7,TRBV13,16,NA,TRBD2,CASSLGLAGGSYEQYF,TGTGCCAGCAGCTTAGGACTAGCGGGGGGGAGCTACGAGCAGTACTTC
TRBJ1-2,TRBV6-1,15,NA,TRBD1,CASSPRTGATYGYTF,TGTGCCAGCAGTCCTCGGACAGGGGCTACATATGGCTACACCTTC